A selection of T cell receptor beta chains follows, all from one sample in a study of control samples from healthy donors and cancer patients. Generated by immunoSEQ multiplex PCR, the TCRdb table keeps only in-frame clones and is missing some. This sample has some 120,000 clones, with roughly 87% found just once. What was sequenced was blood. These receptors came from a man aged 18 to 30 in good health. The CDR3 runs from the conserved cysteine through the conserved F or W. The order of the fields is J gene, V gene, D gene, clone size, CDR3 protein, CDR3 DNA. A D gene is named only where the DNA matches it firmly. Some rows have no size entry. The others give once, few or many, or a class for an expanded clone.

J: TRBJ1-2; V: TRBV6-4; D: .; size: few; CDR3: CASSEYGYGYTF; DNA: TGTGCCAGCAGTGAATACGGGTATGGCTACACCTTC
J: TRBJ1-2; V: TRBV28; D: .; size: .; CDR3: CASSSPGTDRGYTF; DNA: TGTGCCAGCAGCTCCCCCGGGACGGACCGTGGCTACACCTTC
J: TRBJ1-5; V: TRBV19; D: TRBD1; size: .; CDR3: CASSRPGQGVNQPQHF; DNA: TGTGCCAGTAGTCGACCGGGACAGGGTGTAAATCAGCCCCAGCATTTT
J: TRBJ1-1; V: TRBV4-1; D: .; size: .; CDR3: CASSQTTEAFF; DNA: TGCGCCAGCAGCCAAACCACTGAAGCTTTCTTT
J: TRBJ2-3; V: TRBV14; D: TRBD2; size: .; CDR3: CASSEGTSGRKIFPSTDTQYF; DNA: TGTGCCAGCAGCGAAGGGACTAGCGGGAGAAAGATTTTTCCTAGCACAGATACGCAGTATTTT
J: TRBJ1-5; V: TRBV11-2; D: TRBD1; size: .; CDR3: CASSLGNRGNQPQHF; DNA: TGTGCCAGCAGCTTAGGAAACAGGGGTAACCAGCCCCAGCATTTT
J: TRBJ2-3; V: TRBV5-4; D: .; size: .; CDR3: CASSLDVNTQYF; DNA: TGTGCCAGCAGCTTGGACGTCAATACGCAGTATTTT
J: TRBJ2-7; V: TRBV7-2; D: .; size: .; CDR3: CASSSSLRSFYEQYF; DNA: TGTGCCAGCAGCTCCTCTTTAAGGAGCTTCTACGAGCAGTACTTC
J: TRBJ1-5; V: TRBV7-9; D: .; size: .; CDR3: CASSSKDPVGPQHF; DNA: TGTGCCAGCAGCTCCAAAGACCCCGTTGGGCCCCAGCATTTT
J: TRBJ1-1; V: TRBV7-4; D: .; size: .; CDR3: CASSFDDHTEAFF; DNA: TGTGCCAGCAGCTTCGATGACCACACTGAAGCTTTCTTT
J: TRBJ1-2; V: TRBV2; D: .; size: once; CDR3: CASKGYYGYTF; DNA: TGTGCCAGCAAAGGATACTATGGCTACACCTTC
J: TRBJ2-5; V: TRBV5-1; D: TRBD2; size: .; CDR3: CASSLVFRGGLAEETQYF; DNA: TGCGCCAGCAGCTTGGTATTCCGGGGTGGACTAGCGGAAGAGACCCAGTACTTC
J: TRBJ1-1; V: TRBV11-1; D: .; size: .; CDR3: CASGSSRSMNTEAFF; DNA: TGTGCCAGCGGCTCGAGCAGGTCCATGAACACTGAAGCTTTCTTT
J: TRBJ2-3; V: TRBV6-5; D: TRBD1; size: .; CDR3: CASSRQGDADTQYF; DNA: TGTGCCAGCAGCCGACAGGGGGACGCAGATACGCAGTATTTT
J: TRBJ2-3; V: TRBV19; D: TRBD2; size: once; CDR3: CASGTGLAGGDTQYF; DNA: TGTGCCAGTGGGACGGGACTAGCGGGAGGAGATACGCAGTATTTT
J: TRBJ2-6; V: TRBV27; D: .; size: .; CDR3: CASSSPHGQISSGANVLTF; DNA: TGTGCCAGCAGTTCCCCCCATGGACAGATTAGCTCTGGGGCCAACGTCCTGACTTTC
J: TRBJ2-7; V: TRBV3-1/TRBV3-2; D: .; size: .; CDR3: CASSQGGPLGEQYF; DNA: TGTGCCAGCAGCCAAGGGGGGCCGTTGGGCGAGCAGTACTTC
J: TRBJ1-2; V: TRBV28; D: TRBD1; size: once; CDR3: CASRRGQGVNKDSGYTF; DNA: TGTGCCAGCAGGCGGGGACAGGGTGTGAACAAAGATAGTGGCTACACCTTC
J: TRBJ2-3; V: TRBV27; D: .; size: .; CDR3: CASRLNRPSSTDTQYF; DNA: TGTGCCAGCAGACTTAACAGGCCTTCTAGCACAGATACGCAGTATTTT
J: TRBJ1-2; V: TRBV19; D: .; size: .; CDR3: CASSIGVGRGNGYTF; DNA: TGTGCCAGTAGTATAGGAGTGGGCAGGGGAAATGGCTACACCTTC
J: TRBJ2-2; V: TRBV27; D: TRBD2; size: .; CDR3: CASSFTRASGSRLSTGELFF; DNA: TGTGCCAGCAGTTTCACCCGGGCTAGCGGGAGTCGGCTAAGCACCGGGGAGCTGTTTTTT
J: TRBJ2-5; V: TRBV5-1; D: .; size: .; CDR3: CASSLASGIGETQYF; DNA: TGCGCCAGCAGCTTGGCGTCCGGCATAGGAGAGACCCAGTACTTC
J: TRBJ1-1; V: TRBV28; D: .; size: .; CDR3: CASSSVPTHAFF; DNA: TGTGCCAGCAGTTCCGTCCCGACGCACGCTTTCTTT
J: TRBJ2-2; V: TRBV7-2; D: TRBD2; size: .; CDR3: CASSPLTSGSITGELFF; DNA: TGTGCCAGCAGCCCGTTGACTAGCGGGAGCATCACCGGGGAGCTGTTTTTT
J: TRBJ1-6; V: TRBV9; D: .; size: .; CDR3: CASSPGIPGAGSPLHF; DNA: TGTGCCAGCAGCCCCGGGATACCCGGGGCCGGCTCACCCCTCCACTTT
J: TRBJ2-1; V: TRBV24-1; D: .; size: .; CDR3: CATSKGGVAYNEQFF; DNA: TGTGCCACCAGCAAGGGGGGGGTGGCCTACAATGAGCAGTTCTTC
J: TRBJ1-3; V: TRBV7-8; D: .; size: .; CDR3: CASSSGSGNTIYF; DNA: TGTGCCAGCAGCTCTGGGTCCGGAAACACCATATATTTT
J: TRBJ1-1; V: TRBV10-1; D: .; size: .; CDR3: CASSIGAGTEAFF; DNA: TGCGCCAGCAGTATAGGGGCCGGCACTGAAGCTTTCTTT
J: TRBJ1-2; V: TRBV24-1; D: TRBD1; size: .; CDR3: CATSDPRQGLGGYTF; DNA: TGTGCCACCAGTGATCCCCGACAGGGGCTCGGTGGCTACACCTTC
J: TRBJ2-7; V: TRBV3-1/TRBV3-2; D: TRBD1; size: .; CDR3: CASSQEGGRGPYF; DNA: TGTGCCAGCAGCCAAGAAGGTGGAAGGGGGCCGTACTTC
J: TRBJ2-2; V: TRBV4-1; D: .; size: .; CDR3: CASSLGGSTGELFF; DNA: TGCGCCAGCAGTCTGGGGGGTAGCACCGGGGAGCTGTTTTTT
J: TRBJ2-3; V: TRBV7-7; D: TRBD2; size: .; CDR3: CASSLRGAPDTQYF; DNA: TGTGCTAGCAGCTTGCGGGGGGCTCCAGATACGCAGTATTTT
J: TRBJ2-2; V: TRBV9; D: .; size: .; CDR3: CASSALGAGELFF; DNA: TGTGCCAGCAGCGCATTGGGCGCCGGGGAGCTGTTTTTT
J: TRBJ2-7; V: TRBV28; D: TRBD2; size: once; CDR3: CASSSLAGGNKHEQYF; DNA: TGTGCCAGCAGTTCACTAGCGGGAGGGAATAAGCACGAGCAGTACTTC
J: TRBJ1-1; V: TRBV4-1; D: .; size: .; CDR3: CASSQVWGGDTEAFF; DNA: TGCGCCAGCAGCCAAGTCTGGGGCGGGGACACTGAAGCTTTCTTT
J: TRBJ1-2; V: TRBV6-5; D: TRBD1; size: .; CDR3: CASSTWTGGNYGYTF; DNA: TGTGCCAGCAGTACCTGGACAGGGGGCAACTATGGCTACACCTTC
J: TRBJ2-3; V: TRBV7-8; D: .; size: .; CDR3: CASSSLRRETSDTQYF; DNA: TGTGCCAGCAGCTCACTCCGACGGGAGACATCAGATACGCAGTATTTT
J: TRBJ2-3; V: TRBV10-3; D: TRBD2; size: .; CDR3: CAITPGSGSADTQYF; DNA: TGTGCCATCACTCCCGGTAGCGGGAGCGCAGATACGCAGTATTTT
J: TRBJ1-1; V: TRBV29-1; D: TRBD1; size: .; CDR3: CSVRGWTGRTEAFF; DNA: TGCAGCGTTAGGGGTTGGACAGGGCGCACTGAAGCTTTCTTT
J: TRBJ2-7; V: TRBV28; D: .; size: .; CDR3: CASGGAAINYEQYF; DNA: TGTGCCAGCGGGGGGGCAGCCATCAACTACGAGCAGTACTTC
J: TRBJ2-7; V: TRBV5-4; D: .; size: .; CDR3: CASSLGRQSSYEQYF; DNA: TGTGCCAGCAGCTTGGGACGTCAGAGCTCCTACGAGCAGTACTTC